This T cell receptor (beta chain) was observed in a study of spatial heterogeneity in lung cancer. Study-level background: Detected sequences consistently included more beta-chain ones than alpha-chain ones. Raw sequencing reads included, on average, more than 8.5 appearances of each unique TCR and UMI combination.

The CDR3 is 15 residues long. Germline CDR1 is PRHDT and CDR2 is FYEKMQ (reference sequence). V lost 10 bases and J 1 base, leaving 18 bases between the germline ends. Every molecule of TCR cDNA had its own unique molecular identifier. TCRdb re-analysed the 5' RACE reads in MiXCR, keeping a single row per CDR3 protein. Found here are about 44,000 distinct CDR3 sequences, roughly 13% of them singletons; the top ten hold 50% to 70%. Time point of the sample: sample taken at primary tumor resection. Extraction of whole RNA from tumor, nontumor lung or frozen PBMC preceded unsorted sequencing. This clonotype was observed at least ten times. The target antigen is unknown. Whole-study findings and limits: Whereas they appeared in blood less at follow-up, ubiquitous expanded tumor TCRs appeared there more at resection.

The chain uses TRBV13 and TRBJ2-3, with D possibly being TRBD2 (5 bases). The sample was PBMCs, taken at surgery. The origin of this receptor is a male donor with early-stage non-small cell lung cancer. Here the CDR3 reads CAIDRSGYGTDTQYF. CDR3 nucleotide sequence: TGTGCCATCGATAGGTCGGGGTACGGCACAGATACGCAGTATTTT.